The clone carrying this T cell receptor (beta chain) has only one observation. Looked up from germline, CDR1 is SEHNR and CDR2 is FQNEAQ (reference sequence). This CDR3 is 16 amino acids long. With 3 bases removed from V and 7 bases from J, the gap between germline ends came to 19 bases. Here immunoSEQ multiplex PCR was the method, and the copy in TCRdb shows in-frame clones only, minus some. The data hold approximately 330,000 clones, with roughly 90% observed a single time. Cohorts were based on clinical histories the participants reported. The sample is drawn from a study of blood T cell repertoires in COVID-19. Background on the study: Acute-phase and convalescent COVID-19 samples originated in the United States, Italy and Spain. T cells, B-cell-depleted T cells, or PBMCs provided the cDNA or gDNA that served as material.

The source is a woman aged 25 to 39 who had recovered from COVID-19. The sequencing input was PBMCs or T cells enriched from blood (not recorded which). The genes are TRBV7-9 and TRBJ2-1, with TRBD2 as a possible D gene (6 bases). CDR3: CASSLRTNPVFNEQFF. The CDR3 DNA reads as TGTGCCAGCAGCTTGCGGACTAACCCTGTTTTTAATGAGCAGTTCTTC.